This TCR beta chain originates from a study of Ad26.COV2.S vaccination and SARS-CoV-2 variants (dated by TCRdb to the early 2020s). For the wider study: Vaccine-arm donors were drawn from COV1001, a multicentre, randomized, double-blind, placebo-controlled phase I-IIa trial of Ad26.COV2.S in healthy adults. Ad26.COV2.S was given intramuscularly at 5x10^10 or 1x10^11 viral particles, as a single shot or as two shots 56 days apart. The specificity and breadth of SARS-CoV-2-reactive T cell receptors after Ad26.COV2.S vaccination were assessed by TCRbeta repertoire sequencing. The TCR-sequenced set comprised about 32 samples: around 20 Ad26.COV2.S vaccine recipients, 5 placebo recipients and 8 SARS-CoV-2 convalescent individuals. Trial participants were randomized into five groups of five, in which low-dose or high-dose Ad26.COV2.S was given once or twice, or placebo was given on both occasions. Investigators did not know the trial group allocation while performing experiments and assessing outcomes.

Trimmed from V: 7 bases; trimmed from J: 1 base; junction bases lacking a gene match: 7. CDR1 and CDR2, looked up from the germline V gene, are SNHLY and FYNNEI. Its CDR3 holds 15 amino acids, cysteine through phenylalanine. Just the 45-base CDR3 DNA is kept, in frame starting at base 1. Concerning this clone: Its antigen is unknown. Base qualities are not provided; no much larger clone lies one nucleotide away.

Summary of the overall study and its limitations: Ad26.COV2.S recipients had higher spike-specific TCR breadth than placebo recipients (P = 0.0014). Substantial breadth of spike-specific CD8+ and CD4+ T cell responses was reported after vaccination. Vaccine and placebo recipients had comparable non-spike TCR breadth, which fits with the vaccine containing only spike. Comparing responses between vaccine doses or regimens was not something the study was powered to do. It was noted by the authors that total T cell responses may have been underestimated by the TCR breadth and depth analyses.

TCRbeta CDR3 regions were sequenced with the immunoSEQ Assay. After extraction, genomic DNA underwent amplification by bias-controlled multiplex PCR, followed by high-throughput sequencing. Turning to the authors' computational methods: To quantify the absolute abundance of each unique TCRbeta CDR3 region, sequences were collapsed and filtered. T cell fraction was estimated by normalizing TCRbeta template counts to usable DNA, with usable DNA measured through amplification of reference genes found in all nucleated cells. Repertoire TCRs were annotated as SARS-CoV-2-specific when V gene, CDR3 amino acid sequence and J gene were exactly matched to a known reactive TCR set. The reference SARS-CoV-2 TCR set came from MIRA and was filtered for enrichment in COVID-19-positive ImmuneCODE repertoires, removing public or cross-reactive TCRs. Drawing on the MIRA antigens, annotated TCRs were analysed further at the level of specific ORF or position within ORF. Breadth was defined as annotated unique rearrangements over total unique productive rearrangements; depth was the summed frequency of those rearrangements. Two-sided Wilcoxon rank-sum tests were applied when comparing TCR breadth between groups. TCRdb holds this immuneACCESS table with in-frame rearrangements only. Some clones are missing; in checked studies, unresolved V genes explain under half, and the rest has no known cause. V, J and clone size derive from that table, while D and trimming were established from the DNA sequence. The sample table holds roughly 700,000 clones, of which 89% were seen once. The ten largest clones represent roughly 1.5% of the sample.

The sample's treatment or condition label, decoded: roughly 19 received Ad26.COV2.S at low or high dose, single or two shots; about 5 received placebo; per-sample allocation not given. For vaccine and placebo recipients, repertoires were sequenced using samples collected on day 63 after the first injection. In Cohort 1b, about two dozen adults aged 18-55 years were enrolled at a single site in Boston, USA, between 29 July and 7 August 2020. Ad26.COV2.S consisted of a replication-incompetent adenovirus type 26 vector by which a prefusion-stabilized SARS-CoV-2 spike protein from the original Wuhan strain was expressed.

The V gene is TRBV2 and the J gene is TRBJ2-7; 10 central nucleotides agree with TRBD1. The TCR was taken from a person aged 18 to 59 who received the Ad26.COV2.S COVID-19 vaccine or a placebo. Sequencing used peripheral blood, obtained in a trial of Ad26.COV2.S vaccine versus placebo. In nucleotides, the sequence is TGTGCCAGCAACCCGGACAGGGGGGGATCCTACGAGCAGTACTTC. This codes for CASNPDRGGSYEQYF.